This T cell receptor beta chain originates from a study of OX40 agonist ivuxolimab in advanced cancers. Overall study context: Patients' therapy was ivuxolimab, an antibody that acts as an agonist of OX40 (CD134). Every 2 weeks, ivuxolimab was infused into the patients intravenously at between 0.01 and 10 mg/kg.

Overall study results and limits: Expanded peripheral T-cell antigen specificity went undetermined. Low normalized clonal expansion also occurred in some nonresponding patients.

The V segment lost 4 bases and the J segment 10 bases; nucleotides outside the gene matches: 12. In germline, CDR1 is SNHLY, CDR2 FYNNEI. The CDR3 runs to 15 residues. Generated by immunoSEQ multiplex PCR, the TCRdb table keeps only in-frame clones and is missing some. The sample shows over 20,000 clones, over 80% of them seen only once. Concerning this clone itself: Its antigen is unidentified.

The chain has TRBV2 and TRBJ2-1, with TRBD2 matching 8 bases. The sample was CD4+ or CD8+ T cells sorted from blood, taken in a trial of the OX40 agonist ivuxolimab. The receptor's source is an adult with an advanced solid tumor such as melanoma, head and neck, liver or kidney cancer. For the CDR3, the DNA is TGTGCCAGCAGTGTTGTTAGGACTAGCCCTCACGAGCAGTTCTTC. This encodes CASSVVRTSPHEQFF.